The 28 T cell receptor beta chains in this list originate from one sample, sequenced in a study of T cells after posttransplantation cyclophosphamide. Profiled with immunoSEQ multiplex PCR; TCRdb holds only in-frame clones, not every one. Recorded here are 20,000 to 25,000 clones, none singletons. The sequenced sample was PBMCs. Source of these receptors: a woman in her fifties or sixties in good health, CMV-negative, and a related stem cell transplant donor.

This clone was detected many times. The CDR3 sequence is CASSLDRVGNQPQHF. For the CDR3, the DNA is TGTGCCAGCAGCCTTGACAGGGTTGGCAATCAGCCCCAGCATTTT. This chain links TRBV7-9 with TRBJ1-5; 7 positions match TRBD1. The V gene's germline CDR1 is SEHNR and CDR2 FQNEAQ (reference sequence). This CDR3 is 15 amino acids long. The trim removed 5 bases at V and 2 bases at J, leaving 6 bases unmatched.

This clone was seen ten or more times. This chain uses TRBV30 with TRBJ1-1; D is unclear. The CDR3 loop spans 15 amino acids. Germline lookup yields CDR1 GTSNPN and CDR2 SVGIG (reference sequence). V lost 0 bases, J lost 0 bases, and 11 bases lay in between. The DNA for the CDR3 is TGTGCCTGGAGTGTTTCCAGGCAGGTGAACACTGAAGCTTTCTTT. This translates into CAWSVSRQVNTEAFF.

In its sample, this clone was seen many times. This sequence joins TRBV11-2 and TRBJ1-2; TRBD1 agrees at 11 bases. Germline assignment: CDR1 SGHAT and CDR2 FQNNGV. The CDR3 is made up of 14 amino acids. V shed 3 bases, J shed 7 bases, and the junction held 4 bases outside the gene matches. The chain's CDR3 is CASSFGTGGTGYTF. CDR3 coding DNA: TGTGCCAGCAGCTTCGGGACAGGGGGTACTGGCTACACCTTC.

This clone was counted many times. This rearrangement joins TRBV7-2 to TRBJ2-7, with no clear D. The CDR3 runs to 15 residues. V was clipped by 5 bases and J by 7 bases, with 21 bases between them. In germline, CDR1 is SGHTA, CDR2 FQGNSA. CDR3 sequence: CASSLESVGNREQYF. CDR3 DNA: TGTGCCAGCAGCCTTGAGAGCGTCGGAAATAGGGAGCAGTACTTC.

This clone was seen many times. The V and J genes are TRBV7-3 and TRBJ1-1, with 8 bases lining up with TRBD1. CDR1 is SGHTA, CDR2 FQGTGA, per germline. There are 14 residues in the CDR3. J was trimmed by 5 bases and V by 2 bases; bases with no gene match: 4. For the CDR3, the DNA is TGTGCCAGCAGCTTAGCAGGGGGCCAGACTGAAGCTTTCTTT. As protein: CASSLAGGQTEAFF.

This clone occurred a few times. The genes are TRBV7-9 and TRBJ1-6, with 9 bases aligning to TRBD1. CDR1 is SEHNR and CDR2 is FQNEAQ in the germline V gene (reference sequence). J gave up 7 bases and V 3 bases, and 13 bases lay outside the gene matches. The length of the CDR3 is 18 residues. The DNA for the CDR3 is TGTGCCAGCAGCTTCGACCCCTTCGCCGGGACAGGGAATTCACCCCTCCACTTT. Protein: CASSFDPFAGTGNSPLHF.

This clone occurred many times. The chain is built from TRBV4-1 and TRBJ2-7; TRBD2 aligns across 7 bases. This CDR3 has 16 residues. The trim removed 0 bases at V and 2 bases at J, leaving 7 bases unmatched. Germline assignment: CDR1 MGHRA and CDR2 YSYEKL. The CDR3 sequence is CASSQDPREITYEQYF. CDR3 sequence (DNA): TGCGCCAGCAGCCAAGATCCGCGGGAGATAACCTACGAGCAGTACTTC.

This clone was found many times. The chain is built from TRBV2 and TRBJ2-5; tentative D call: TRBD2 (7 bases). V was trimmed by 6 bases and J by 5 bases, leaving 13 bases between them. There are 13 residues in the CDR3. Germline CDR1 is SNHLY and CDR2 is FYNNEI. CDR3 loop: CASRNREGETQYF. DNA for the CDR3: TGTGCCAGCAGGAACAGGGAGGGGGAGACCCAGTACTTC. Full variable domain (missing parts from reference TRBV2 and TRBJ2-5): EPEVTQTPSHQVTQMGQEVILRCVPISNHLYFYWYRQILGQKVEFLVSFYNNEISEKSEIFDDQFSVERPDGSNFTLKIRSTKLEDSAMYFCASRNREGETQYFGPGTRLLVL.

This clone was seen ten or more times. The V gene is TRBV7-9, the J gene TRBJ2-5, with 10 bases lining up with TRBD2. The V gene's germline CDR1 is SEHNR and CDR2 FQNEAQ (reference sequence). V lost 2 bases, J lost 5 bases, and 2 bases stayed unmatched. The CDR3 runs to 14 residues. CDR3 DNA sequence: TGTGCCAGCAGCTTACTAGCGGGGGTGGAGACCCAGTACTTC. This gives the protein CASSLLAGVETQYF.

This clone was recorded at least ten times. The J gene is TRBJ2-7, the V gene TRBV12-5, with D perhaps TRBD1 (6 bases). CDR3 size: 16 residues. CDR1 LGHNT and CDR2 FRNRAP come from the germline V gene. Trimming stripped 1 base from V and 3 bases from J, with 16 bases between. CDR3 loop: CASGLGTGLGVYEQYF. The CDR3 DNA sequence: TGTGCTAGTGGTTTGGGCACAGGGTTAGGGGTCTACGAGCAGTACTTC.

This clone appeared many times. V gene TRBV5-4 combines with J gene TRBJ2-5; TRBD1 agrees at 7 bases. CDR1 and CDR2 from the germline V gene are SGHNT and YYREEE (reference sequence). CDR3 length: 16 residues. The J segment lost 2 bases and the V segment lost 2 bases, leaving 9 bases of the junction unmatched. CDR3 region: CASSFAGGKRQETQYF. CDR3 bases: TGTGCCAGCAGCTTCGCAGGGGGAAAACGGCAAGAGACCCAGTACTTC.

This clone occurred a few times. This clone may be a read error of a much larger clone one base away. This chain connects TRBV19 to TRBJ2-7; weak D call: TRBD2 (6 bases). The CDR3 length is 15 residues. V lost 8 bases, J lost 3 bases, and 20 bases lay in between. The germline V gene has CDR1 LNHDA and CDR2 SQIVND (reference sequence). CDR3: CASPGTQKLGYEQYF. The CDR3 DNA reads TGTGCCAGTCCCGGGACTCAAAAGTTGGGCTACGAGCAGTACTTC.

This clone was seen at least ten times. The gene calls are TRBV13 and TRBJ1-2; the match to TRBD1 covers 8 bases. Germline trimming cut 4 bases from V and 6 bases from J; bases unmatched to any gene: 7. CDR3 length: 14 amino acids. Germline CDR1 PRHDT, CDR2 FYEKMQ (reference sequence). CDR3 sequence (DNA): TGTGCCAGCAGCTCCACGACAGGGGACGATGGCTACACCTTC. Amino acid sequence: CASSSTTGDDGYTF.

This clone has a count of ten or more. The V call is TRBV7-2, the J call TRBJ2-1; 13 bases agree with TRBD2. This CDR3 is built from 17 residues. Germline values: CDR1 SGHTA, CDR2 FQGNSA. V lost 4 bases, J lost 2 bases, and 5 bases stayed unmatched. The DNA of the CDR3 is TGTGCCAGCAGCTCCTGGACTAGCGGGGGACCCTACAATGAGCAGTTCTTC. This encodes CASSSWTSGGPYNEQFF.

The sample holds many counts of this clone. The chain joins TRBV28 to TRBJ1-3; weak D call: TRBD1 (6 bases). The germline gives CDR1 MDHEN, CDR2 SYDVKM. The CDR3 consists of 13 residues. V was clipped by 8 bases and J by 3 bases, with 11 bases between them. The CDR3 protein is CASGQFVGNTIYF. CDR3 nucleotide sequence: TGTGCCAGCGGACAGTTCGTTGGAAACACCATATATTTT.

This clone has a handful of counts. The V and J genes are TRBV18 and TRBJ2-7; the D gene is possibly TRBD2 (5 bases). This CDR3 region has 14 residues. Germline lookup yields CDR1 KGHSH and CDR2 LQKENI. CDR3: CTNSPGVGSYEQYF. The DNA for the CDR3 is TGTACCAACTCACCAGGCGTAGGGAGCTACGAGCAGTACTTC.

This clone was observed at least ten times. The V call is TRBV14, the J call TRBJ2-7; 7 bases match TRBD1. J was trimmed by 3 bases and V by 4 bases; bases with no gene match: 6. CDR1 and CDR2 from the germline V gene are SGHDN and FVKESK. The CDR3 is 14 amino acids. CDR3 loop: CASSRDRVSYEQYF. Written as DNA, the CDR3 is TGTGCCAGCAGCCGAGACAGGGTCAGCTACGAGCAGTACTTC. Full variable domain (outside the CDR3, taken from reference TRBV14 and TRBJ2-7): EAGVTQFPSHSVIEKGQTVTLRCDPISGHDNLYWYRRVMGKEIKFLLHFVKESKQDESGMPNNRFLAERTGGTYSTLKVQPAELEDSGVYFCASSRDRVSYEQYFGPGTRLTVT.

There are many counts of this clone. CDR3 nucleotide sequence: TGTGCCATCAGCCCGGGACAATTCTCCCAGCCCCAGCATTTT. Residues: CAISPGQFSQPQHF. V and J are TRBV10-3 and TRBJ1-5; D perhaps matches TRBD1 (6 bases). Per germline, CDR1 ENHRY and CDR2 SYGVKD. V was pared by 6 bases and J by 7 bases, with 16 bases between. The CDR3 covers 14 residues.

This clone was seen many times. V gene TRBV4-1 combines with J gene TRBJ2-7, with 7 bases matching TRBD1. Trimming took 4 bases from V and 3 from J; bases not matched to a gene: 6. Per the germline V gene, CDR1 is MGHRA and CDR2 is YSYEKL. The CDR3 has 14 amino acids. For the CDR3, the DNA is TGCGCCAGCAGCCCCGGGACAGCCGTCTACGAGCAGTACTTC. Translated: CASSPGTAVYEQYF.

In its sample, this clone was seen many times. The sample holds other DNA sequences that translate to the same CDR3. This chain links TRBV19 with TRBJ2-7; 7 bases map to TRBD1. The junction had 7 bases not matched to a gene; V was cut back by 11 bases and J by 3 bases. In germline, CDR1 is LNHDA, CDR2 SQIVND (reference sequence). The CDR3 extends over 12 amino acids. CDR3 sequence (DNA): TGTGCCTCCCGAGACAGGGACTACGAGCAGTACTTC. Translating gives CASRDRDYEQYF.

This clone was observed many times. The V and J genes are TRBV4-1 and TRBJ1-1, with D tentatively TRBD1 (6 bases). The V and J ends lost 0 bases and 1 base respectively, with 18 bases between them. In germline, CDR1 is MGHRA, CDR2 YSYEKL. The CDR3 extends over 18 amino acids. CDR3 residues: CASSQDLGGGTTNTEAFF. CDR3 in DNA: TGCGCCAGCAGCCAAGATCTTGGAGGGGGGACTACGAACACTGAAGCTTTCTTT.

At least ten counts were recorded for this clone. The chain employs TRBV6-5 and TRBJ1-1; 7 positions match TRBD1. After removal of 8 bases from V and 1 base from J, the junction contained 10 bases not matched to a gene. The CDR3 is 15 residues long. The germline V gene encodes CDR1 MNHEY and CDR2 SVGAGI. The CDR3 coding sequence is TGTGCCAGCCTGATATACAGGGGTCGGAACACTGAAGCTTTCTTT. It yields the protein CASLIYRGRNTEAFF.

This clone was observed at least ten times. This chain links TRBV10-1 with TRBJ2-1; TRBD2 agrees at 8 bases. Germline V gene data show CDR1 as WNHNN and CDR2 as SYGVQD (reference sequence). V gave up 6 bases and J gave up 10 bases; unmatched junction bases: 8. The CDR3 runs 13 residues. The CDR3 nucleotides are TGCGCCAGCAGCGGGACTAGAAGTCGGGAGCAGTTCTTC. Translation: CASSGTRSREQFF.

Many counts were recorded for this clone. The chain couples TRBV11-2 to TRBJ2-1, with D possibly being TRBD2 (6 bases). V shed 4 bases and J shed 7 bases, with 17 bases lying between them. Germline V gene data show CDR1 as SGHAT and CDR2 as FQNNGV. The CDR3 length is 15 residues. Here the CDR3 reads CASSSHGGGRNEQFF. For the CDR3, the DNA is TGTGCCAGCAGCTCCCATGGGGGAGGAAGGAATGAGCAGTTCTTC. The whole variable domain, remainder taken from reference TRBV11-2 and TRBJ2-1, is EAGVAQSPRYKIIEKRQSVAFWCNPISGHATLYWYQQILGQGPKLLIQFQNNGVVDDSQLPKDRFSAERLKGVDSTLKIQPAKLEDSAVYLCASSSHGGGRNEQFFGPGTRLTVL.

This clone was detected many times. The chain employs TRBV7-2 and TRBJ2-7; 12 bases agree with TRBD2. Germline CDR1 is SGHTA and CDR2 is FQGNSA. The CDR3 sequence is 13 residues long. J lost 5 bases, V lost 6 bases, and 2 bases had no gene match. The CDR3 loop reads CASRLAGGNEQYF. The DNA of the CDR3 is TGTGCCAGCAGACTAGCGGGGGGAAACGAGCAGTACTTC.

In this sample, this clone turned up many times. V gene TRBV14 combines with J gene TRBJ2-7; D remains ambiguous. Germline V gene data show CDR1 as SGHDN and CDR2 as FVKESK. The germline V and J ends were trimmed by 0 bases and 1 base, with 10 bases remaining between them. This CDR3 is built from 15 residues. CDR3 in amino acids: CASSQDVARSYEQYF. The CDR3 DNA is TGTGCCAGCAGCCAAGACGTAGCTCGGTCCTACGAGCAGTACTTC.

This clone was counted many times. The genes are TRBV2 and TRBJ2-1, with TRBD2 matching over 7 bases. The V gene end was trimmed by 11 bases and the J gene end by 3 bases; junction bases not matched to a gene: 10. The germline gives CDR1 SNHLY, CDR2 FYNNEI. The CDR3 is 14 residues long. In nucleotides, the CDR3 is TGTGCCGGGAAAGGGACTAACAACTACAATGAGCAGTTCTTC. Amino acids: CAGKGTNNYNEQFF.

This clone was observed many times. V gene TRBV5-6 combines with J gene TRBJ1-2; D call uncertain. The CDR3 consists of 12 residues. Germline CDR1 reads SGHDT; CDR2 reads YYEEEE. Trimming cost V 2 bases and J 8 bases, with 10 bases left between them. CDR3 in amino acids: CASSLQSQGYTF. CDR3 DNA sequence: TGTGCCAGCAGCTTACAGTCTCAAGGCTACACCTTC.